The next 27 T cell receptor beta chains were all read from a single sample in a study of blood T cell repertoires in COVID-19. The table came from immunoSEQ multiplex PCR; TCRdb's copy has only in-frame clones and leaves some out. The data hold fewer than 150,000 clones, with 82% observed a single time. The sequenced sample consisted of peripheral blood. These receptors came from an elderly woman with acute or convalescent COVID-19.

The chain couples TRBV29-1 to TRBJ2-5; TRBD2 aligns across 7 bases. From germline, CDR1 is SQVTM and CDR2 ANQGSEA. Unmatched junction bases numbered 6, after V lost 3 bases and J lost 2 bases. This CDR3 region has 14 residues. The CDR3 coding sequence is TGCAGCGTTGACGTGGGAGGGAGGCAAGAGACCCAGTACTTC. It translates to CSVDVGGRQETQYF.

The chain combines TRBV4-1 with TRBJ1-5; D is uncertain. This CDR3 region has 15 residues. Trimming took off 4 bases at V and 3 bases at J, with 13 bases between the two ends. Germline V gene lookup returns CDR1 MGHRA and CDR2 YSYEKL. The DNA of the CDR3 is TGCGCCAGCAGCCTCGAACGGGGTTTCAATCAGCCCCAGCATTTT. Translation gives CASSLERGFNQPQHF.

The chain uses TRBV30 and TRBJ1-2; tentative D call: TRBD1 (6 bases). V lost 0 bases to trimming and J lost 8 bases, with 22 bases between them. In germline, CDR1 is GTSNPN, CDR2 SVGIG (reference sequence). CDR3 size: 16 residues. The CDR3 spells CAWSVLGAGVGYGYTF. CDR3 bases: TGTGCCTGGAGTGTACTCGGGGCAGGGGTGGGATACGGCTACACCTTC. Together with reference TRBV30 and TRBJ1-2, the CDR3 gives the full variable domain: SQTIHQWPATLVQPVGSPLSLECTVEGTSNPNLYWYRQAAGRGLQLLFYSVGIGQISSEVPQNLSASRPQDRQFILSSKKLLLSDSGFYLCAWSVLGAGVGYGYTFGSGTRLTVV.

In nucleotides, the CDR3 is TGCAGCCACATCCCCGGCGGCGGACACACGTACAATGAGCAGTTCTTC. Protein product: CSHIPGGGHTYNEQFF. The chain has TRBV29-1 and TRBJ2-1; tentative D call: TRBD1 (5 bases). The V end lost 8 bases, the J end lost 4 bases, and 24 bases lay between the germline ends. The CDR3 sequence is 16 residues long. Per the germline V gene, CDR1 is SQVTM and CDR2 is ANQGSEA.

This chain connects TRBV27 to TRBJ2-1; D might be TRBD2 (6 bases). V was clipped by 7 bases and J by 2 bases, with 15 bases between them. CDR3 size: 15 residues. Per germline, CDR1 MNHEY and CDR2 SMNVEV (reference sequence). The CDR3: CASNRLDSPYNEQFF. In nucleotides, the CDR3 is TGTGCCAGCAACCGACTAGACTCCCCCTACAATGAGCAGTTCTTC.

This clone was detected only once. The genes are TRBV27 and TRBJ2-7, with TRBD1 matching over 7 bases. The CDR3 loop spans 13 amino acids. Trimming removed 0 bases from V and 7 bases from J; junction bases left unmatched: 3. Germline CDR1 is MNHEY and CDR2 is SMNVEV (reference sequence). CDR3 amino acids: CASSLSDRSEQYF. For the CDR3, the DNA is TGTGCCAGCAGTTTATCGGACAGGTCGGAGCAGTACTTC.

The rearrangement joins TRBV2 to TRBJ1-2; D is undetermined. The CDR3 contains 14 residues. V lost 8 bases and J 4 bases, leaving 17 bases between the germline ends. Germline-derived CDR1 and CDR2 are SNHLY and FYNNEI. The CDR3 sequence is CASSENPYSYGYTF. The CDR3 DNA follows: TGTGCCAGCTCCGAGAATCCTTACTCCTATGGCTACACCTTC.

The J gene is TRBJ1-5, the V gene TRBV24-1, with a weak D call TRBD1 (5 bases). The CDR3 sequence is 15 residues long. Germline CDR1 reads KGHDR; CDR2 reads SFDVKD. The V gene lost 2 bases and the J gene lost 7 bases, with 14 bases spanning the gap. CDR3 sequence reads: CATSDSGVGNQPQHF. The CDR3 DNA reads TGTGCCACCAGTGATTCGGGGGTAGGAAACCAGCCCCAGCATTTT.

The chain uses TRBV28 and TRBJ2-7; TRBD1 matches 7 bases. V shed 8 bases and J 2 bases; nucleotides not matched to a gene: 6. This CDR3 has 13 amino acids. Germline assignment: CDR1 MDHEN and CDR2 SYDVKM. The CDR3 reads CASCRQGAYEQYF. For the CDR3, the DNA is TGTGCCAGCTGCCGACAGGGAGCCTACGAGCAGTACTTC.

The CDR3 spells CATSMRTGNNEQFF. In nucleotides, the CDR3 is TGTGCCACCAGCATGCGGACAGGAAACAATGAGCAGTTCTTC. V gene TRBV15 combines with J gene TRBJ2-1, with 7 positions matching TRBD1. Trimming took 4 bases from V and 5 from J; bases not matched to a gene: 5. The CDR3 extends over 14 amino acids. The germline V gene encodes CDR1 LNHNV and CDR2 YYDKDF (reference sequence).

The V gene is TRBV18, the J gene TRBJ1-5, with D possibly matching TRBD1 (5 bases). The CDR3 has 15 amino acids. The ends were cut back, 5 bases at V and 5 bases at J, with 16 bases in the middle. Germline CDR1 KGHSH, CDR2 LQKENI. The CDR3 bases are TGTGCCAGCTCATCCACGGCCAGGGAGGATCAGCCCCAGCATTTT. Encoded protein: CASSSTAREDQPQHF.

J is TRBJ2-7 and V is TRBV7-9, with 11 bases lining up with TRBD2. After removal of 4 bases from V and 3 bases from J, the junction contained 14 bases not matched to a gene. This CDR3 has 18 amino acids. Germline CDR1 SEHNR, CDR2 FQNEAQ (reference sequence). The CDR3 bases are TGTGCCAGCAGCTCCGGGACTAGCGGCCGGGGCCTCCTCTACGAGCAGTACTTC. Protein sequence: CASSSGTSGRGLLYEQYF.

V gene TRBV5-8 combines with J gene TRBJ1-1, with a possible D match to TRBD1 (5 bases). The CDR3 length is 12 residues. V lost 4 bases, J lost 4 bases, and 8 bases lay in between. Germline loops: CDR1 SGHTS, CDR2 YDEGEE. The CDR3 sequence: CASSRGGTEAFF. In DNA form, the CDR3 reads TGTGCCAGCAGCCGGGGGGGCACTGAAGCTTTCTTT.

V is TRBV18 and J is TRBJ2-1; TRBD1 aligns across 8 bases. Germline lookup yields CDR1 KGHSH and CDR2 LQKENI. Unmatched junction bases numbered 8, after V lost 0 bases and J lost 7 bases. CDR3 length: 16 residues. DNA of the CDR3: TGTGCCAGCTCACCACCAGGACAGGGTGTTAATAATGAGCAGTTCTTC. It encodes CASSPPGQGVNNEQFF.

The rearrangement uses TRBV29-1 and TRBJ1-1; 8 positions match TRBD1. There are 17 residues in the CDR3. Germline loops: CDR1 SQVTM, CDR2 ANQGSEA. The V gene end was trimmed by 4 bases and the J gene end by 2 bases; junction bases not matched to a gene: 15. In nucleotides, the CDR3 is TGCAGCGTTGGGGAGGGGGACTGGACAGGGAAAAACACTGAAGCTTTCTTT. Its translation: CSVGEGDWTGKNTEAFF. Looking up the rest from reference TRBV29-1 and TRBJ1-1 gives the full variable domain: SAVISQKPSRDICQRGTSLTIQCQVDSQVTMMFWYRQQPGQSLTLIATANQGSEATYESGFVIDKFPISRPNLTFSTLTVSNMSPEDSSIYLCSVGEGDWTGKNTEAFFGQGTRLTVV.

The V and J genes are TRBV30 and TRBJ1-5, with D hard to call. The CDR3 is made up of 13 amino acids. The V gene's germline CDR1 is GTSNPN and CDR2 SVGIG (reference sequence). Trimming left V 4 bases short and J 0 bases short, with 7 bases between. The CDR3 protein is CAWNGNSNQPQHF. DNA of the CDR3: TGTGCCTGGAACGGGAATAGCAATCAGCCCCAGCATTTT.

V and J are TRBV3-1 (or the pseudogene TRBV3-2) and TRBJ2-7, with TRBD2 identical over 10 bases. This CDR3 is 15 amino acids long. Germline V CDR1 and CDR2: LGHDT, YNNKEL (reference sequence). Trimming at V came to 4 bases and at J to 4 bases, leaving 7 bases not matched to a gene. CDR3 in DNA: TGTGCCAGCAGCCGAGGTAGCGGGAGGCATTACGAGCAGTACTTC. Translation: CASSRGSGRHYEQYF.

The chain recombines TRBV27 with TRBJ2-7, with TRBD1 identical over 9 bases. The CDR3 totals 15 residues. Germline CDR1 and CDR2: MNHEY and SMNVEV (reference sequence). Losses at the gene ends were 4 bases for V and 3 bases for J; bases not matched to a gene: 7. The CDR3 DNA is TGTGCCAGCAGTTATACTGGGACAGGGCTCTACGAGCAGTACTTC. It specifies CASSYTGTGLYEQYF.

The CDR3: CASSVTGTDNSPLHF. The CDR3 DNA reads TGTGCCAGCAGCGTTACAGGGACAGATAATTCACCCCTCCACTTT. The chain is built from TRBV9 and TRBJ1-6; 7 positions agree with TRBD1. The CDR3 consists of 15 residues. Germline trimming cut 2 bases from V and 5 bases from J; bases unmatched to any gene: 4. CDR1 SGDLS and CDR2 YYNGEE come from the germline V gene.

The chain recombines TRBV7-8 with TRBJ2-7, with D uncertain. Germline V CDR1 and CDR2: SGHVS, FQNEAQ. The CDR3 runs 15 residues. Trimming removed 5 bases at V and 2 bases at J, with 16 bases between. CDR3: CASSPRPMSTYEQYF. DNA of the CDR3: TGTGCCAGCAGCCCTAGGCCCATGAGTACCTACGAGCAGTACTTC. Complete variable domain (other parts from reference TRBV7-8 and TRBJ2-7): GAGVSQSPRYKVAKRGQDVALRCDPISGHVSLFWYQQALGQGPEFLTYFQNEAQLDKSGLPSDRFFAERPEGSVSTLKIQRTQQEDSAVYLCASSPRPMSTYEQYFGPGTRLTVT.

The genes are TRBV24-1 and TRBJ2-1; D might be TRBD1 (5 bases). From germline, CDR1 is KGHDR and CDR2 SFDVKD. Trimming cost V 1 base and J 8 bases, with 8 bases left between them. The CDR3 is 13 residues long. CDR3 sequence reads: CATSDFQGYEQFF. DNA of the CDR3: TGTGCCACCAGTGATTTCCAGGGTTATGAGCAGTTCTTC.

The V call is TRBV30, the J call TRBJ2-2, with D possibly being TRBD2 (5 bases). The CDR3 extends over 13 amino acids. CDR1 is GTSNPN and CDR2 is SVGIG in the germline V gene (reference sequence). The ends were cut back, 3 bases at V and 7 bases at J, with 12 bases in the middle. The CDR3 sequence is CAWRGRLDGELFF. The CDR3 nucleotides are TGTGCCTGGAGGGGGAGACTCGACGGGGAGCTGTTTTTT. The full variable domain, rest sourced from reference TRBV30 and TRBJ2-2, is SQTIHQWPATLVQPVGSPLSLECTVEGTSNPNLYWYRQAAGRGLQLLFYSVGIGQISSEVPQNLSASRPQDRQFILSSKKLLLSDSGFYLCAWRGRLDGELFFGEGSRLTVL.

The V gene is TRBV24-1, the J gene TRBJ2-5, with D perhaps matching TRBD1 (6 bases). CDR3 length: 15 amino acids. CDR1 and CDR2 (germline): KGHDR, SFDVKD. The V end lost 3 bases, the J end lost 1 base, and 11 bases lay between the germline ends. CDR3 region: CATSDPRTAQETQYF. For the CDR3, the DNA is TGTGCCACCAGTGATCCTCGGACAGCCCAAGAGACCCAGTACTTC.

This clone was detected only once. The V gene is TRBV25-1, the J gene TRBJ1-1, with D possibly being TRBD1 (5 bases). With 5 bases removed from V and 3 bases from J, the gap between germline ends came to 10 bases. The CDR3 consists of 13 residues. Germline loops: CDR1 MGHDK, CDR2 SYGVNS. The CDR3 sequence is CASSQGRYTEAFF. The CDR3 bases are TGTGCCAGCAGTCAGGGTCGGTACACTGAAGCTTTCTTT.

The chain recombines TRBV5-1 with TRBJ1-1, with 10 bases lining up with TRBD1. The CDR3 is made up of 15 amino acids. The J segment lost 6 bases and the V segment lost 5 bases, leaving 10 bases of the junction unmatched. The germline V gene encodes CDR1 SGHRS and CDR2 YFSETQ. CDR3 DNA sequence: TGCGCCAGCAGTCCGGGACAGGGGAGTCAGGCTGAAGCTTTCTTT. It translates to CASSPGQGSQAEAFF.

This rearrangement joins TRBV28 to TRBJ2-1, with 11 nucleotides matching TRBD2. With 2 bases clipped from V and 8 bases from J, the junction kept 5 bases outside the gene matches. CDR3 size: 15 residues. Germline CDR1 reads MDHEN; CDR2 reads SYDVKM. The CDR3 bases are TGTGCCAGCAGTTTACTAGCGGGAGGCGCGGATGAGCAGTTCTTC. It codes for CASSLLAGGADEQFF.

V and J are TRBV29-1 and TRBJ1-1; 10 bases map to TRBD1. There are 15 residues in the CDR3. CDR1 SQVTM and CDR2 ANQGSEA come from the germline V gene. J gave up 4 bases and V 1 base, and 6 bases lay outside the gene matches. In DNA, the CDR3 is TGCAGCGTTGAAGGGCTGGACAGGGGGTTCACTGAAGCTTTCTTT. Translation gives CSVEGLDRGFTEAFF. The whole variable domain, remainder taken from reference TRBV29-1 and TRBJ1-1, is SAVISQKPSRDICQRGTSLTIQCQVDSQVTMMFWYRQQPGQSLTLIATANQGSEATYESGFVIDKFPISRPNLTFSTLTVSNMSPEDSSIYLCSVEGLDRGFTEAFFGQGTRLTVV.